This T cell receptor beta chain was documented in a study of cytomegalovirus exposure and HLA in healthy donors. Looking at the study overall: A subsequent analysis reported that the 110 or so validation repertoires were produced on the same platform that had also been used for the 550 to 750 first-cohort repertoires. General observations from the study: First-cohort TCR clusters were later found to tend to co-occur in the approximately 110 validation repertoires.

V was cut by 2 bases and J by 1 base, with 21 bases left in between. This CDR3 contains 19 residues. From germline, CDR1 is MNHEY and CDR2 SMNVEV (reference sequence). Produced via immunoSEQ multiplex PCR; TCRdb's table is partial and in-frame only. Of 76,000 or so clones in the sample, roughly 94% are singletons; the top ten hold roughly 3.3%. Turning to this clone: Its antigen is not known.

The sample comprised PBMCs. This clonotype was sampled from a woman younger than 35 in good health and CMV-seropositive. The chain has TRBV27 and TRBJ1-3; unclear D gene. CDR3: CASSLTAPQVVNSGNTIYF. CDR3 DNA: TGTGCCAGCAGTTTAACCGCCCCCCAGGTAGTGAATTCTGGAAACACCATATATTTT.